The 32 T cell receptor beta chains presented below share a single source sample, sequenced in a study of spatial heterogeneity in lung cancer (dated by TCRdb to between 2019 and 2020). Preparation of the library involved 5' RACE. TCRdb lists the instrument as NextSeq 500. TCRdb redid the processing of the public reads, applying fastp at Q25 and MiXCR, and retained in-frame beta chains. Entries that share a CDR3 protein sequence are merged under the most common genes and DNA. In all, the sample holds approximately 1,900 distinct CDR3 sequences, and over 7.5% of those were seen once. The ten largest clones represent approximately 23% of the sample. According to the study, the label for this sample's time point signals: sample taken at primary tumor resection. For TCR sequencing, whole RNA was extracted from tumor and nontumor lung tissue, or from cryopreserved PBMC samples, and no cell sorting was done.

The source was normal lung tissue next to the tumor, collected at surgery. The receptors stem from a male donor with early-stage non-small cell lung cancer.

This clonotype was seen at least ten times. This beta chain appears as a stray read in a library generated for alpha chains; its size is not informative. In DNA form, the CDR3 reads TGTGCCAGCAGCCGGGACAGCTCCTACGAGCAGTACTTC. It is translated as CASSRDSSYEQYF. This chain connects TRBV7-2 to TRBJ2-7; TRBD1 matches at 7 bases. The germline CDR1 and CDR2 sequences are SGHTA and FQGNSA. With 5 bases clipped from V and 0 bases from J, the junction kept 1 base outside the gene matches. The CDR3 loop spans 13 amino acids.

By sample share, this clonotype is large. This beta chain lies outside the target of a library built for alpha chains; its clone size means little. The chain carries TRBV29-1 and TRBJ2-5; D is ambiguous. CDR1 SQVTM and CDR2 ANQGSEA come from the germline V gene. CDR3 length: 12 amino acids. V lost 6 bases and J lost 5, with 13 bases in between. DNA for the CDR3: TGCAGCGTCATCTCTTCAACGGAGACCCAGTACTTC. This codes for CSVISSTETQYF.

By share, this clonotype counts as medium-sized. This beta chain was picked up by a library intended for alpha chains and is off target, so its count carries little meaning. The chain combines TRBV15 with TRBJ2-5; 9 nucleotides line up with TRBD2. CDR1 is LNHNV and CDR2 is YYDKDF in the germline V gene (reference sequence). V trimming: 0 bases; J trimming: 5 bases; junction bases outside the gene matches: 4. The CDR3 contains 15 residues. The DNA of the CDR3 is TGTGCCACCAGCAGAGACTTACTAGCGGGCGAGACCCAGTACTTC. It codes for CATSRDLLAGETQYF. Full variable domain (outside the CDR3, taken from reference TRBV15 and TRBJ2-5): DAMVIQNPRYQVTQFGKPVTLSCSQTLNHNVMYWYQQKSSQAPKLLFHYYDKDFNNEADTPDNFQSRRPNTSFCFLDIRSPGLGDTAMYLCATSRDLLAGETQYFGPGTRLLVL.

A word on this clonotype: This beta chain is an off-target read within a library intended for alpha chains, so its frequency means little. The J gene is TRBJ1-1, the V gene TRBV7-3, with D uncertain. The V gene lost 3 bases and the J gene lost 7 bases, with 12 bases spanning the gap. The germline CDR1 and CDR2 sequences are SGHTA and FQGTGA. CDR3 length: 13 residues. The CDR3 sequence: CASSFSEWGEAFF. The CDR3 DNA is TGTGCCAGCAGCTTTTCGGAATGGGGTGAAGCTTTCTTT. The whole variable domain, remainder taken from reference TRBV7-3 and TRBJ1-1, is GAGVSQTPSNKVTEKGKYVELRCDPISGHTALYWYRQSLGQGPEFLIYFQGTGAADDSGLPNDRFFAVRPEGSVSTLKIQRTERGDSAVYLCASSFSEWGEAFFGQGTRLTVV.

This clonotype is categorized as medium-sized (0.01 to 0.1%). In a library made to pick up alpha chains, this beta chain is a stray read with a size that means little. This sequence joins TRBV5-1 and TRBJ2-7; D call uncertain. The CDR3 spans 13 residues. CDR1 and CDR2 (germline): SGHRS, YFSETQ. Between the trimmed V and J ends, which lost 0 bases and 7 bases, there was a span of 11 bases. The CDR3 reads CASSLGAVREQYF. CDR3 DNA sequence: TGCGCCAGCAGCTTGGGGGCAGTCCGAGAGCAGTACTTC.

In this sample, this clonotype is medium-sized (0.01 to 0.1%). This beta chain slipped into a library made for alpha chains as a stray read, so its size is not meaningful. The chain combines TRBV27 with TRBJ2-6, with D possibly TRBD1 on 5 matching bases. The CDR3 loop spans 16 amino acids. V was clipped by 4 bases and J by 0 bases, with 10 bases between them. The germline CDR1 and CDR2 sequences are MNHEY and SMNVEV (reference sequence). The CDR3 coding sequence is TGTGCCAGCAGTTCGACAGCCAGCTCTGGGGCCAACGTCCTGACTTTC. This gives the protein CASSSTASSGANVLTF. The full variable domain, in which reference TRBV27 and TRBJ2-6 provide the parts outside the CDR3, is EAQVTQNPRYLITVTGKKLTVTCSQNMNHEYMSWYRQDPGLGLRQIYYSMNVEVTDKGDVPEGYKVSRKEKRNFPLILESPSPNQTSLYFCASSSTASSGANVLTFGAGSRLTVL.

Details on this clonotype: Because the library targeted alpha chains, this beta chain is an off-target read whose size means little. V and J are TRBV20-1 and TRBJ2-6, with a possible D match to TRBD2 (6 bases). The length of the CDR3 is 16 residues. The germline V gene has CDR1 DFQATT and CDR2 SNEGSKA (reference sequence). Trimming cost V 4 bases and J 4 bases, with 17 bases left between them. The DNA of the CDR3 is TGCAGTGCTATCGGCGGGGTCGGGACCGGGGCCAACGTCCTGACTTTC. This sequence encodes CSAIGGVGTGANVLTF.

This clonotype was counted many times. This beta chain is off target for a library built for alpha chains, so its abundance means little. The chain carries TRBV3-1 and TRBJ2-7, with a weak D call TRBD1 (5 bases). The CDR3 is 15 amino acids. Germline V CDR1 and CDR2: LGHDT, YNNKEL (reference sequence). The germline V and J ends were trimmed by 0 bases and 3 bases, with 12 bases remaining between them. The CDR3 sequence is CASSQDLREGYEQYF. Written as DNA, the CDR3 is TGTGCCAGCAGCCAAGATCTCAGGGAAGGCTACGAGCAGTACTTC.

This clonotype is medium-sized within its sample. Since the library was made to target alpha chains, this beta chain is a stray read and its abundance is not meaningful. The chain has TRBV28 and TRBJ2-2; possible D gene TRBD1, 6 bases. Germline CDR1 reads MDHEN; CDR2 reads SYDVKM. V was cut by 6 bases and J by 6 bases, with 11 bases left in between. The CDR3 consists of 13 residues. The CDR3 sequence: CASSRTGPGELFF. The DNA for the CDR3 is TGTGCCAGCAGCAGAACAGGGCCCGGGGAGCTGTTTTTT.

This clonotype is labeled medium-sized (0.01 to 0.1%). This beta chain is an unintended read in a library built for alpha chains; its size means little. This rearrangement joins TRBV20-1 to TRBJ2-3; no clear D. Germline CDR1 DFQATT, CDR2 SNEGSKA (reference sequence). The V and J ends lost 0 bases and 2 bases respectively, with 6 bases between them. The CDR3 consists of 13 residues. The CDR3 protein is CSARDGITDTQYF. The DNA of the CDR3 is TGCAGTGCTAGAGACGGAATCACAGATACGCAGTATTTT.

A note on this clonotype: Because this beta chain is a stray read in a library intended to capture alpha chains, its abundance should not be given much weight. Written as DNA, the CDR3 is TGCAGCGCCGGACGGGGAACTAACTATGGCTACACCTTC. This encodes CSAGRGTNYGYTF. The rearrangement uses TRBV29-1 and TRBJ1-2, with no clear D. The V gene's germline CDR1 is SQVTM and CDR2 ANQGSEA. Trimming pared 7 bases from V and 0 bases from J, leaving 12 bases between. This CDR3 has 13 residues.

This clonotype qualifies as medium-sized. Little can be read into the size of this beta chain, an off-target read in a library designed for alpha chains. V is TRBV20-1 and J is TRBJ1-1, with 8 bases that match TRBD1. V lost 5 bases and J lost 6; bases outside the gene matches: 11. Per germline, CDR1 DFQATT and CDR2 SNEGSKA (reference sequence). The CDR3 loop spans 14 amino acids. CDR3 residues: CSAVQGAPRAEAFF. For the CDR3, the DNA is TGCAGTGCTGTCCAGGGGGCGCCCCGAGCTGAAGCTTTCTTT.

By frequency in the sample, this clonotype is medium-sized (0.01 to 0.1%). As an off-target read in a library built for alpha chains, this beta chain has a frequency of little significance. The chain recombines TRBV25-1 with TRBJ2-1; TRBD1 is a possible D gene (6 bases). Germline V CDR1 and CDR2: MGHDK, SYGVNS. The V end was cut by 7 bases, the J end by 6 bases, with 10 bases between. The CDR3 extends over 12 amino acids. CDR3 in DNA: TGTGCCAGCACTAGCAGGGGCAATGAGCAGTTCTTC. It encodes CASTSRGNEQFF.

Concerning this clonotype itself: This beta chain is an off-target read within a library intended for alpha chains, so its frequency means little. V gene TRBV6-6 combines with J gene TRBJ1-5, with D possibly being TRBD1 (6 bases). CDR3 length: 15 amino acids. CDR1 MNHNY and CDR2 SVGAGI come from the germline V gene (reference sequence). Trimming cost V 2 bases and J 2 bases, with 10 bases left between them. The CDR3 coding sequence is TGTGCCAGCAGTTACCAGGCAGGGGGCAATCAGCCCCAGCATTTT. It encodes CASSYQAGGNQPQHF.

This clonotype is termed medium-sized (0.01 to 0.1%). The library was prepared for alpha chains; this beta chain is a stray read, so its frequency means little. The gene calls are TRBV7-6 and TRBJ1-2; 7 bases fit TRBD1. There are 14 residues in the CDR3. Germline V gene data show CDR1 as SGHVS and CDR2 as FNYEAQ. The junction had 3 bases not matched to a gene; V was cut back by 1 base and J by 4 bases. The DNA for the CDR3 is TGTGCCAGCAGCTTAGGGGACAGCTTCTATGGCTACACCTTC. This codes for CASSLGDSFYGYTF.

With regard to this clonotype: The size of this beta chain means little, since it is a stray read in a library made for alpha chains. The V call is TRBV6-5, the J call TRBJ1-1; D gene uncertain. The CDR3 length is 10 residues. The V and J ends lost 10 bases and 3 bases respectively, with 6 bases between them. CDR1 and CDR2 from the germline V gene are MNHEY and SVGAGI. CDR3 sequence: CATGDTEAFF. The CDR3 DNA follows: TGTGCCACGGGTGACACTGAAGCTTTCTTT.

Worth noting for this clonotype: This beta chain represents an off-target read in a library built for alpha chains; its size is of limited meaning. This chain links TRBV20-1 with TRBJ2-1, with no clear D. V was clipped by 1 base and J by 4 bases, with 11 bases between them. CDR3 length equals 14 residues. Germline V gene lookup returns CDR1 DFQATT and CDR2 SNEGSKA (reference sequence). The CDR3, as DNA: TGCAGTGCTAGAGGGCTAGTTGGTTACAATGAGCAGTTCTTC. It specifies CSARGLVGYNEQFF.

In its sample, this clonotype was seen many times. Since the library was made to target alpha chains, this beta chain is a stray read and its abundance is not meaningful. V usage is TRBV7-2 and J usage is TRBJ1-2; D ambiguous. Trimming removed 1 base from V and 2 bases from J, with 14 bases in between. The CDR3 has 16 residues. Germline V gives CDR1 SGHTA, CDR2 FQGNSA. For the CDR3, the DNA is TGTGCCAGCAGCTTAGGTGGATTTGGGAGCAACTATGGCTACACCTTC. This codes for CASSLGGFGSNYGYTF.

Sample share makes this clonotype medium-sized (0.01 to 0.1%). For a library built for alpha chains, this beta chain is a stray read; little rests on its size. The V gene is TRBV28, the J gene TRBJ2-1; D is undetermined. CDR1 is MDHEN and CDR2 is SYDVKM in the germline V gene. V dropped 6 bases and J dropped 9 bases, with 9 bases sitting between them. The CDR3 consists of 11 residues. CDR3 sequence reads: CASSLDAEQFF. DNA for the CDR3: TGTGCCAGCAGCCTTGACGCTGAGCAGTTCTTC.

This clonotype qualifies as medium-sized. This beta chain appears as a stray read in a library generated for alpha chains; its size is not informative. CDR3 in DNA: TGTGCCAGCAGTGACCCGGCTAGCCGGGGGGCAGATACGCAGTATTTT. Translated: CASSDPASRGADTQYF. The chain recombines TRBV2 with TRBJ2-3; TRBD2 matches at 7 bases. This CDR3 spans 16 amino acids. Germline loops: CDR1 SNHLY, CDR2 FYNNEI. With 3 bases clipped from V and 4 bases from J, the junction kept 10 bases outside the gene matches.

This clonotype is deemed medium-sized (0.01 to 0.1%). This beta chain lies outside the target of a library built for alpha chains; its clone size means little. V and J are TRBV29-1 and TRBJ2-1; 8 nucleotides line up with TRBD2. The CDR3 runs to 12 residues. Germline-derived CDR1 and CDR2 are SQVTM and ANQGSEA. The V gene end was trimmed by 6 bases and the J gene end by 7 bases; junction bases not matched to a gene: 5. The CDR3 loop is CSVGLVGNEQFF. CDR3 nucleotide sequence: TGCAGCGTGGGACTAGTGGGGAATGAGCAGTTCTTC.

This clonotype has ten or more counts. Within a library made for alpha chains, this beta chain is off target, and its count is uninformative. CDR3 region: CASSLLAGAPSEQFF. CDR3 DNA: TGTGCCAGCAGCCTACTAGCGGGGGCTCCTTCTGAGCAGTTCTTC. V usage is TRBV11-2 and J usage is TRBJ2-1; TRBD2 matches 11 bases. This CDR3 is 15 amino acids long. Per germline, CDR1 SGHAT and CDR2 FQNNGV. Trimming cost V 5 bases and J 9 bases; bases outside gene matches: 9.

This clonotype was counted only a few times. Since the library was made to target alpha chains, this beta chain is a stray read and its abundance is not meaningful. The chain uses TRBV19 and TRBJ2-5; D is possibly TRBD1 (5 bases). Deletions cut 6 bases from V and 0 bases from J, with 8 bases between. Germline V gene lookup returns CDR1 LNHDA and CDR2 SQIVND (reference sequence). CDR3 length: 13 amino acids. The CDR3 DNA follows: TGTGCCAGTAGCAGGACACACCAAGAGACCCAGTACTTC. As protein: CASSRTHQETQYF.

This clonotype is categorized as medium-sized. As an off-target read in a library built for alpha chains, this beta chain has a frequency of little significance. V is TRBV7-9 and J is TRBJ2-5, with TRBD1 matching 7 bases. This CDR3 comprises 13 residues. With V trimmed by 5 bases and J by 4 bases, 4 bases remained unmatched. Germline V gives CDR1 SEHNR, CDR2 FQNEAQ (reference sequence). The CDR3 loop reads CASSPGTVETQYF. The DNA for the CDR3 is TGTGCCAGCAGCCCTGGGACAGTAGAGACCCAGTACTTC.

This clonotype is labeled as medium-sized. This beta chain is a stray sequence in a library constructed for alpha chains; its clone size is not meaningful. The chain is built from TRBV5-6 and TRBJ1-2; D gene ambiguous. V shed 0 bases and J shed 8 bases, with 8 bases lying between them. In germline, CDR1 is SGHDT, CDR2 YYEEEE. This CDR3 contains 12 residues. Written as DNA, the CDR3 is TGTGCCAGCAGCTTGGCTGGGCCCGGCTACACCTTC. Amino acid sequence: CASSLAGPGYTF.

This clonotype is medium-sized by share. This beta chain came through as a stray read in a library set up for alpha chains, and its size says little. CDR3 sequence reads: CASYPGLINEQFF. CDR3 in DNA: TGTGCCAGCTATCCCGGGCTCATAAATGAGCAGTTCTTC. The chain is built from TRBV6-4 and TRBJ2-1; D ambiguous. Between the trimmed V and J ends, which lost 8 bases and 7 bases, there was a span of 15 bases. Per the germline V gene, CDR1 is MRHNA and CDR2 is SNTAGT. The CDR3 runs 13 residues.

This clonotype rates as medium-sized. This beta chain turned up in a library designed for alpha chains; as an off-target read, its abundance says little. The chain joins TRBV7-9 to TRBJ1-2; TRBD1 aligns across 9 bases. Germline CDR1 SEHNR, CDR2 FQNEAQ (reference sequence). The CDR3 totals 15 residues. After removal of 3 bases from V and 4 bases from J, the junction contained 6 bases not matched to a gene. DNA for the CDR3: TGTGCCAGCAGCTTTACGGACAGGGGAGTCTATGGCTACACCTTC. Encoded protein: CASSFTDRGVYGYTF.

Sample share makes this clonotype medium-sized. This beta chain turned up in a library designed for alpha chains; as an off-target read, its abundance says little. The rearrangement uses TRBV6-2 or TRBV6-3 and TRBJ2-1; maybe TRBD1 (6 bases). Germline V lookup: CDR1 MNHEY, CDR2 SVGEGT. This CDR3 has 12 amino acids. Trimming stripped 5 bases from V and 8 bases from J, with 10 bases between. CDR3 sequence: CASSPGVDEQFF. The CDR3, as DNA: TGTGCCAGCAGTCCAGGGGTGGATGAGCAGTTCTTC.

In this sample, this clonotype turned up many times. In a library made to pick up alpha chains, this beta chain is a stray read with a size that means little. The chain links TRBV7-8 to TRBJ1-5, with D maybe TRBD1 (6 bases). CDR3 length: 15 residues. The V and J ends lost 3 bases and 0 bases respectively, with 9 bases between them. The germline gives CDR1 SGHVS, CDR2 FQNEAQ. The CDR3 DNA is TGTGCCAGCAGCTTCGGACAGAATAGCAATCAGCCCCAGCATTTT. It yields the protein CASSFGQNSNQPQHF.

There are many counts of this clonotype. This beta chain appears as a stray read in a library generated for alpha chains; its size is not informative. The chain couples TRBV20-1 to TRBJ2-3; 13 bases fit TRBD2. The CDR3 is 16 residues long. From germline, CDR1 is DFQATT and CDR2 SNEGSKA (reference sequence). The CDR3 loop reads CSPLAGGRMRTDTQYF. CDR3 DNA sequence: TGCAGCCCACTAGCGGGGGGGAGGATGAGAACAGATACGCAGTATTTT.

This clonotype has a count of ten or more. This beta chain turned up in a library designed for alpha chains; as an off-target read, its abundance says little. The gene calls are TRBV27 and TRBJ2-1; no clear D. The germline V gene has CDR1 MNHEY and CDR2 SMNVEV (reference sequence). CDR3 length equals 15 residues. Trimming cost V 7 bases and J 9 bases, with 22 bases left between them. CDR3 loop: CASTPAGHLRGEQFF. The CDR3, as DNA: TGTGCCAGCACCCCCGCCGGGCATCTAAGAGGTGAGCAGTTCTTC.

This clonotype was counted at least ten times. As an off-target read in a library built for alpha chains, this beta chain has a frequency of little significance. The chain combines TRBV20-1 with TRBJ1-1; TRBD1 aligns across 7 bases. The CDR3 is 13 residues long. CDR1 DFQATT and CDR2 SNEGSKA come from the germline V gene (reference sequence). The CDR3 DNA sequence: TGCAGCCTCGGAAGACAGGGCGGGACTGAAGCTTTCTTT. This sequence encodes CSLGRQGGTEAFF.